What follows are 30 T cell receptor beta chains derived from one specimen sequenced in a study of T cell responses to AZD1222 COVID-19 vaccine. Clones were sequenced by immunoSEQ multiplex PCR, and TCRdb holds only the in-frame ones, with some missing. The table shows 90,000 to 150,000 clones, with roughly 90% occurring only once. This specimen consisted of peripheral blood, obtained 28 days after the second AZD1222 dose. These receptors were obtained from an adult who received the AZD1222 COVID-19 vaccine.

J is TRBJ2-7 and V is TRBV28, with D possibly being TRBD2 (6 bases). Trimming removed 5 bases from V and 2 bases from J, with 13 bases in between. CDR3 length equals 14 residues. Germline CDR1 and CDR2: MDHEN and SYDVKM. DNA for the CDR3: TGTGCCAGCAGTAAATTGGGACTTACCTACGAGCAGTACTTC. Amino acid sequence: CASSKLGLTYEQYF.

The rearrangement uses TRBV6-5 and TRBJ2-7, with D unresolved. The CDR3 has 15 residues. Germline V gene sequence: CDR1 MNHEY, CDR2 SVGAGI. V dropped 0 bases and J dropped 6 bases, with 15 bases sitting between them. The DNA of the CDR3 is TGTGCCAGCAGTTACTCGACCCCGGGTACGAGCGAGCAGTACTTC. Translating gives CASSYSTPGTSEQYF.

The V gene is TRBV12-3 or TRBV12-4, the J gene TRBJ2-7; 8 nucleotides match TRBD1. V lost 5 bases to trimming and J lost 6 bases; unmatched junction nucleotides: 6. This CDR3 spans 13 amino acids. CDR3 in amino acids: CASSGGQGSEQYF. The CDR3 DNA reads TGTGCCAGCAGTGGCGGACAGGGTTCCGAGCAGTACTTC.

The rearrangement joins TRBV28 to TRBJ2-7; the D gene is possibly TRBD1 (6 bases). CDR3 size: 13 residues. Germline-derived CDR1 and CDR2 are MDHEN and SYDVKM. V was pared by 7 bases and J by 2 bases, with 12 bases between. DNA of the CDR3: TGTGCCAGCATTGGGACAAACACCTACGAGCAGTACTTC. This codes for CASIGTNTYEQYF. The variable domain in full, completed from reference TRBV28 and TRBJ2-7, reads DVKVTQSSRYLVKRTGEKVFLECVQDMDHENMFWYRQDPGLGLRLIYFSYDVKMKEKGDIPEGYSVSREKKERFSLILESASTNQTSMYLCASIGTNTYEQYFGPGTRLTVT.

The rearrangement uses TRBV2 and TRBJ1-2; 7 bases match TRBD1. V trimming: 2 bases; J trimming: 7 bases; junction bases outside the gene matches: 7. This CDR3 comprises 14 residues. CDR1 SNHLY and CDR2 FYNNEI come from the germline V gene. The CDR3 reads CASSETRTGLGYTF. For the CDR3, the DNA is TGTGCCAGCAGTGAAACCCGGACAGGTCTTGGCTACACCTTC.

This chain's CDR3 is CASSSGGPNEQFF. The CDR3 DNA reads TGCGCCAGCAGCTCGGGAGGGCCGAATGAGCAGTTCTTC. J is TRBJ2-1 and V is TRBV5-1; 8 positions match TRBD2. From germline, CDR1 is SGHRS and CDR2 YFSETQ. The CDR3 sequence is 13 residues long. V shed 3 bases, J shed 7 bases, and the junction held 3 bases outside the gene matches.

The gene calls are TRBV7-2 and TRBJ1-4, with TRBD1 matching 11 bases. The CDR3 has 16 residues. CDR1 is SGHTA, CDR2 FQGNSA, per germline. V shed 5 bases, J shed 0 bases, and the junction held 2 bases outside the gene matches. DNA of the CDR3: TGTGCCAGCAGCCCGGGACAGGGGGCAACTAATGAAAAACTGTTTTTT. Translated: CASSPGQGATNEKLFF.

J is TRBJ1-3 and V is TRBV5-1; TRBD1 might be the D (5 bases). Germline CDR1 is SGHRS and CDR2 is YFSETQ. This CDR3 spans 15 amino acids. The V gene lost 4 bases and the J gene lost 0 bases, with 11 bases spanning the gap. The CDR3 protein is CASSEGPSSGNTIYF. CDR3 coding DNA: TGCGCCAGCAGCGAGGGACCCTCCTCTGGAAACACCATATATTTT. The full variable domain, with the rest looked up from reference TRBV5-1 and TRBJ1-3, is KAGVTQTPRYLIKTRGQQVTLSCSPISGHRSVSWYQQTPGQGLQFLFEYFSETQRNKGNFPGRFSGRQFSNSRSEMNVSTLELGDSALYLCASSEGPSSGNTIYFGEGSWLTVV.

The sample holds a few counts of this clone. The gene calls are TRBV4-1 and TRBJ2-7; D perhaps matches TRBD2 (5 bases). Per germline, CDR1 MGHRA and CDR2 YSYEKL. Trimming took 3 bases from V and 2 from J, leaving 17 bases between them. The CDR3 loop spans 16 amino acids. In DNA form, the CDR3 reads TGCGCCAGCAGCCAGGGCCGGGCGACTAACCCCTACGAGCAGTACTTC. Protein: CASSQGRATNPYEQYF.

V is TRBV29-1 and J is TRBJ1-6, with a weak D call TRBD1 (6 bases). Looked up from germline, CDR1 is SQVTM and CDR2 is ANQGSEA. The V end was cut by 7 bases, the J end by 9 bases, with 16 bases between. CDR3 length equals 13 residues. This CDR3 is CSARGAAISPLHF. CDR3 nucleotides: TGCAGCGCCCGGGGGGCGGCGATTTCACCCCTCCACTTT.

The chain joins TRBV11-1 to TRBJ1-4; the D is unclear. Germline V gene sequence: CDR1 SGHAT, CDR2 FQDESV (reference sequence). This CDR3 contains 16 residues. The V end lost 1 base, the J end lost 0 bases, and 9 bases lay between the germline ends. The CDR3 reads CASSLGTETTNEKLFF. The CDR3 bases are TGTGCCAGCAGCTTAGGGACCGAGACAACTAATGAAAAACTGTTTTTT.

CDR3 residues: CATSDFQDGRGGNEQFF. In DNA, the CDR3 is TGTGCCACCAGTGATTTCCAGGACGGACGGGGAGGCAATGAGCAGTTCTTC. This chain joins TRBV24-1 and TRBJ2-1, with D maybe TRBD2 (6 bases). V was cut by 1 base and J by 6 bases, with 18 bases left in between. Germline CDR1 is KGHDR and CDR2 is SFDVKD. The CDR3 length is 17 residues.

This chain connects TRBV27 to TRBJ2-7; D is ambiguous. CDR1 is MNHEY and CDR2 is SMNVEV in the germline V gene (reference sequence). This CDR3 has 10 amino acids. Trimming pared 6 bases from V and 3 bases from J, leaving 3 bases between. The CDR3 nucleotides are TGTGCCAGCAGATACTACGAGCAGTACTTC. This gives the protein CASRYYEQYF.

This clone was observed a single time. The rearrangement links TRBV21-1 to TRBJ2-1. TRBV21-1 is a listed pseudogene. The CDR3 runs 17 residues. The CDR3 protein is CASSKDRNFRKYNEQFF. Here the CDR3 DNA reads TGTGCCAGCAGCAAAGATCGTAATTTTAGGAAATACAATGAGCAGTTCTTC.

This sequence joins TRBV3-1 (or the pseudogene TRBV3-2) and TRBJ1-2; weak D call: TRBD1 (5 bases). Germline CDR1 reads LGHDT; CDR2 reads YNNKEL (reference sequence). Trimming removed 4 bases at V and 5 bases at J, with 5 bases between. The CDR3 has 11 amino acids. CDR3 nucleotide sequence: TGTGCCAGCAGCCGGGGGTATGGCTACACCTTC. It yields the protein CASSRGYGYTF.

This chain links TRBV5-1 with TRBJ2-2; D ambiguous. This CDR3 is built from 14 residues. V lost 3 bases to trimming and J lost 2 bases, with 8 bases between them. Germline V gene data show CDR1 as SGHRS and CDR2 as YFSETQ. DNA of the CDR3: TGCGCCAGCAGCTGGGGATCCAACACCGGGGAGCTGTTTTTT. It codes for CASSWGSNTGELFF.

For the CDR3, the DNA is TGTGCCAGCAGTCGAACAGGGGCCTACGAGCAGTACTTC. Translation gives CASSRTGAYEQYF. The rearrangement joins TRBV2 to TRBJ2-7, with TRBD1 matching over 7 bases. Germline V gene lookup returns CDR1 SNHLY and CDR2 FYNNEI. The CDR3 length is 13 residues. The J segment lost 2 bases and the V segment lost 5 bases, leaving 3 bases of the junction unmatched.

In DNA form, the CDR3 reads TGTGCCAGCACCTCGGGGGACAGGGCATTGACTGAAGCTTTCTTT. It yields the protein CASTSGDRALTEAFF. The chain has TRBV7-2 and TRBJ1-1, with 9 bases aligning to TRBD1. This CDR3 is 15 amino acids long. From germline, CDR1 is SGHTA and CDR2 FQGNSA. The V gene end was trimmed by 7 bases and the J gene end by 5 bases; junction bases not matched to a gene: 11.

The gene calls are TRBV19 and TRBJ2-3; 10 bases fit TRBD1. V was clipped by 4 bases and J by 3 bases; unmatched bases: 4. Germline CDR1 reads LNHDA; CDR2 reads SQIVND (reference sequence). This CDR3 has 15 amino acids. CDR3 sequence (DNA): TGTGCCAGTAGTAGGGGACAGGGGTTGACAGATACGCAGTATTTT. This sequence encodes CASSRGQGLTDTQYF.

The gene calls are TRBV27 and TRBJ2-3, with 9 bases lining up with TRBD2. V shed 1 base and J 2 bases; nucleotides not matched to a gene: 4. The CDR3 is 16 amino acids. Germline V CDR1 and CDR2: MNHEY, SMNVEV (reference sequence). As DNA, the CDR3 is TGTGCCAGCAGTTTATTAGCGGGGGTATCCACAGATACGCAGTATTTT. It translates to CASSLLAGVSTDTQYF.

This CDR3 reads CASSLSWGVSSNEQFF. The CDR3, as DNA: TGTGCCAGCAGCTTATCGTGGGGCGTATCTTCCAATGAGCAGTTCTTC. This chain connects TRBV7-2 to TRBJ2-1, with a tentative D call TRBD1 (5 bases). Trimming pared 2 bases from V and 6 bases from J, leaving 17 bases between. This CDR3 has 16 amino acids. CDR1 is SGHTA, CDR2 FQGNSA, per germline.

The V gene is TRBV27, the J gene TRBJ2-1; TRBD2 agrees at 16 bases. The V and J ends lost 2 bases and 1 base, in that order; junction bases with no gene match: 2. This CDR3 has 18 residues. Germline CDR1 reads MNHEY; CDR2 reads SMNVEV (reference sequence). The DNA for the CDR3 is TGTGCCAGCAGTTTACTGGGACTAGCGGGAGGGTCCTACAATGAGCAGTTCTTC. Protein: CASSLLGLAGGSYNEQFF.

V is TRBV24-1 and J is TRBJ2-7, with D uncertain. This CDR3 region has 14 residues. Germline V lookup: CDR1 KGHDR, CDR2 SFDVKD. V gave up 2 bases and J gave up 0 bases, with 7 bases separating them. The CDR3 coding sequence is TGTGCCACCAGTGATTCGACATCCTCCTACGAGCAGTACTTC. Translation gives CATSDSTSSYEQYF.

The CDR3 region has the DNA TGCAGTGCAAGTGGGACAGGGATTTCGGACACTGAAGCTTTCTTT. This sequence encodes CSASGTGISDTEAFF. The rearrangement uses TRBV20-1 and TRBJ1-1; TRBD1 aligns across 9 bases. The V gene's germline CDR1 is DFQATT and CDR2 SNEGSKA (reference sequence). The CDR3 sequence is 15 residues long. V lost 6 bases, J lost 3 bases, and 11 bases stayed unmatched.

This clone appeared a few times. The chain carries TRBV4-1 and TRBJ2-7; TRBD1 matches at 9 bases. Germline lookup yields CDR1 MGHRA and CDR2 YSYEKL. The CDR3 is made up of 14 amino acids. V gave up 0 bases and J gave up 3 bases; unmatched junction bases: 0. This CDR3 is CASSQETGGYEQYF. In DNA form, the CDR3 reads TGCGCCAGCAGCCAAGAGACAGGGGGCTACGAGCAGTACTTC.

DNA of the CDR3: TGTGCCAGCAGCCCAGGGATAAACACTGAAGCTTTCTTT. Its translation: CASSPGINTEAFF. The chain links TRBV3-1 (or the pseudogene TRBV3-2) to TRBJ1-1; D possibly corresponds to TRBD1 (5 bases). Germline CDR1 reads LGHDT; CDR2 reads YNNKEL (reference sequence). V shed 4 bases and J shed 2 bases, with 8 bases lying between them. This CDR3 has 13 residues.

The rearrangement joins TRBV28 to TRBJ1-6; D ambiguous. The CDR3 sequence is 20 residues long. The germline V gene has CDR1 MDHEN and CDR2 SYDVKM. V gave up 5 bases and J gave up 0 bases, with 23 bases separating them. CDR3 sequence (DNA): TGTGCCAGCAGTCTACCCGACCTTTATTTGGAGAGCTCCTATAATTCACCCCTCCACTTT. Its translation: CASSLPDLYLESSYNSPLHF.

This rearrangement joins TRBV2 to TRBJ2-7; D may be TRBD1 (6 bases). The germline CDR1 and CDR2 sequences are SNHLY and FYNNEI. The CDR3 is made up of 14 amino acids. With 3 bases removed from V and 4 bases from J, the gap between germline ends came to 13 bases. CDR3 sequence (DNA): TGTGCCAGCAGTGATTCAGGGGTAGTGTACGAGCAGTACTTC. Translating gives CASSDSGVVYEQYF. Full variable domain (remainder filled in from reference TRBV2 and TRBJ2-7): EPEVTQTPSHQVTQMGQEVILRCVPISNHLYFYWYRQILGQKVEFLVSFYNNEISEKSEIFDDQFSVERPDGSNFTLKIRSTKLEDSAMYFCASSDSGVVYEQYFGPGTRLTVT.

CDR3 sequence: CASGNYEQYF. CDR3 bases: TGTGCCAGCGGAAACTACGAGCAGTACTTC. This chain connects TRBV28 to TRBJ2-7, with D unclear. Trimming pared 8 bases from V and 3 bases from J, leaving 5 bases between. The germline CDR1 and CDR2 sequences are MDHEN and SYDVKM. This CDR3 comprises 10 residues.

The chain has TRBV27 and TRBJ2-1; 10 bases line up with TRBD1. Germline assignment: CDR1 MNHEY and CDR2 SMNVEV (reference sequence). This CDR3 is 16 amino acids long. With V trimmed by 4 bases and J by 3 bases, 6 bases remained unmatched. CDR3 region: CASSYGTGVSYNEQFF. The CDR3 DNA reads TGTGCCAGCAGTTACGGGACAGGGGTGAGCTACAATGAGCAGTTCTTC.